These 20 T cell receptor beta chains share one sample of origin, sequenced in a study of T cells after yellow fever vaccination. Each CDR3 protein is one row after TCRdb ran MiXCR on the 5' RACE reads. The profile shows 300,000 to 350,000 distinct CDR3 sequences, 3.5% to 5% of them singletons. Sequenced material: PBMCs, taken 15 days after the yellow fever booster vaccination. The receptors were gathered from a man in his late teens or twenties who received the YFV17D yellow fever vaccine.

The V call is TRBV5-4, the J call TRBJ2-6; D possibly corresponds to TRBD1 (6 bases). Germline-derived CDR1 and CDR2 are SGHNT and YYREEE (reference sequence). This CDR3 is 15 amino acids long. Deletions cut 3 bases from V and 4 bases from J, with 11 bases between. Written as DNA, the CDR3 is TGTGCCAGCAGCTGGGGGCCTGGGGGGGCCAACGTCCTGACTTTC. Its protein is CASSWGPGGANVLTF.

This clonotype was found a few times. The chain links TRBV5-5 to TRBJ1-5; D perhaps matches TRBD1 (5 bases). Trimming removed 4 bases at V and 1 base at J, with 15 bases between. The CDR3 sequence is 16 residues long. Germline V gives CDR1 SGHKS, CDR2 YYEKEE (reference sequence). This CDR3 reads CASSEGSIGSNQPQHF. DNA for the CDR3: TGTGCCAGCAGCGAGGGGTCTATTGGAAGCAATCAGCCCCAGCATTTT.

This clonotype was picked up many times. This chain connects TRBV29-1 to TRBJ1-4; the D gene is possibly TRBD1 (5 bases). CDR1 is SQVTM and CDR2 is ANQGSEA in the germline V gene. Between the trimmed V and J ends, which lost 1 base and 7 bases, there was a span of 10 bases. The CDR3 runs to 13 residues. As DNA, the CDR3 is TGCAGCGTTGAAGCAGGGCCCGGTGAAAAACTGTTTTTT. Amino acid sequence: CSVEAGPGEKLFF.

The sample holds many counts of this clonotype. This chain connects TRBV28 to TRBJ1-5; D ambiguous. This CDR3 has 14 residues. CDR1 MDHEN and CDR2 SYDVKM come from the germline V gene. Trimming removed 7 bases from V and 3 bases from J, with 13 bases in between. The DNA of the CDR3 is TGTGCCAGCATCACATGGAGGGACAATCAGCCCCAGCATTTT. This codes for CASITWRDNQPQHF. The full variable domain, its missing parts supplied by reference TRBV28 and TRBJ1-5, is DVKVTQSSRYLVKRTGEKVFLECVQDMDHENMFWYRQDPGLGLRLIYFSYDVKMKEKGDIPEGYSVSREKKERFSLILESASTNQTSMYLCASITWRDNQPQHFGDGTRLSIL.

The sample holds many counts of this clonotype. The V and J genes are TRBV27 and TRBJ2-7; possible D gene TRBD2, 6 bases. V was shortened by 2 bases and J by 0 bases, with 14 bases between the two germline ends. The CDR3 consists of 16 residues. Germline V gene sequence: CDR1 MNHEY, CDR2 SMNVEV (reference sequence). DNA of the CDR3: TGTGCCAGCAGTTTACTGGGGGGAGTCGGCTCCTACGAGCAGTACTTC. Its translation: CASSLLGGVGSYEQYF.

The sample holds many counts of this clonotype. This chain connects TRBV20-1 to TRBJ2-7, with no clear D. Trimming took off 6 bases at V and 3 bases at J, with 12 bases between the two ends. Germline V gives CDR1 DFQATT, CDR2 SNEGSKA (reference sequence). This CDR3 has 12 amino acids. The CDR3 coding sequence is TGCAGTGCCTCTTCCGGCAGCTACGAGCAGTACGTC. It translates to CSASSGSYEQYV.

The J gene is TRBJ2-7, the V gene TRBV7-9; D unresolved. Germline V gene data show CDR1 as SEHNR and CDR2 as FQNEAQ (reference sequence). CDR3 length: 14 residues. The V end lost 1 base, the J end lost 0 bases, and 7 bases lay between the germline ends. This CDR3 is CASSLVGFSYEQYF. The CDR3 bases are TGTGCCAGCAGCTTAGTAGGGTTCTCCTACGAGCAGTACTTC.

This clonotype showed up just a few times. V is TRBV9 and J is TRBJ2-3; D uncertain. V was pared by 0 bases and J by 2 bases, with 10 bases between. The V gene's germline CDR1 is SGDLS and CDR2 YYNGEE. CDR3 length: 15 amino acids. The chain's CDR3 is CASSVDLAVTDTQYF. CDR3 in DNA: TGTGCCAGCAGCGTAGATCTGGCGGTCACAGATACGCAGTATTTT.

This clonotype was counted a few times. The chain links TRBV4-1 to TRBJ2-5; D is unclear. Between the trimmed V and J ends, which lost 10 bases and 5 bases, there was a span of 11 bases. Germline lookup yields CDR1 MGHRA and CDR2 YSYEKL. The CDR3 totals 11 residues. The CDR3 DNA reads TGCGCCACCCGAGATATGGAGACCCAGTACTTC. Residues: CATRDMETQYF.

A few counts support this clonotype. The CDR3 loop reads CASSRPPGSSYNEQFF. The CDR3 DNA reads as TGTGCCAGCAGCCGCCCGCCGGGGAGCTCCTACAATGAGCAGTTCTTC. The gene calls are TRBV2 and TRBJ2-1; D possibly corresponds to TRBD2 (5 bases). Germline V gene data show CDR1 as SNHLY and CDR2 as FYNNEI. The CDR3 is 16 amino acids. V lost 6 bases and J lost 0, with 15 bases in between.

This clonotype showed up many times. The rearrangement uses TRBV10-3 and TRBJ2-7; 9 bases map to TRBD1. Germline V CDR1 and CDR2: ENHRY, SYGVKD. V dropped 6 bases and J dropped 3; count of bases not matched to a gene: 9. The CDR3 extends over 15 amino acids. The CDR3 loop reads CAISAGTGPGYEQYV. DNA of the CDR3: TGTGCCATCAGCGCGGGGACAGGGCCTGGCTACGAGCAGTACGTC.

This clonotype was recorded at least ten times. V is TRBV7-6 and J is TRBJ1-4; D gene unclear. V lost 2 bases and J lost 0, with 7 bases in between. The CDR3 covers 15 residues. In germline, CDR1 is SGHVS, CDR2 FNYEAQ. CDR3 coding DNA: TGTGCCAGCAGCTTACCGGGTGCAACTAATGAAAAACTGTTTTTT. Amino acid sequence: CASSLPGATNEKLFF.

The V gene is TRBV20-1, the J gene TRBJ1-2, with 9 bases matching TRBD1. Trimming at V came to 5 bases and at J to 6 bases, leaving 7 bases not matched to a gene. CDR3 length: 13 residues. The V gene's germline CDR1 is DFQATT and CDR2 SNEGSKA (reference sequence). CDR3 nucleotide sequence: TGCAGTGCTGAGAGGGGGGACAGGGATGGCTACACCTTC. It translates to CSAERGDRDGYTF.

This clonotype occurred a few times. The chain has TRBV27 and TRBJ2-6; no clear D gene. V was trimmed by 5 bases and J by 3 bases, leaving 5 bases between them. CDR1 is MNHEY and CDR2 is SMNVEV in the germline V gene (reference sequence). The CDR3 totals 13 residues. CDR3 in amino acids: CASSNHGANVLTF. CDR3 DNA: TGTGCCAGCAGTAACCATGGGGCCAACGTCCTGACTTTC.

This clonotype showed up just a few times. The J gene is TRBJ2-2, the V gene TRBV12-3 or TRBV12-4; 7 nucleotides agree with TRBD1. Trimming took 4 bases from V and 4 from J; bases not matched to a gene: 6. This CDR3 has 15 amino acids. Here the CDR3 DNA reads TGTGCCAGCAGTTCGGGACAGCTAATCACCGGGGAGCTGTTTTTT. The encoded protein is CASSSGQLITGELFF.

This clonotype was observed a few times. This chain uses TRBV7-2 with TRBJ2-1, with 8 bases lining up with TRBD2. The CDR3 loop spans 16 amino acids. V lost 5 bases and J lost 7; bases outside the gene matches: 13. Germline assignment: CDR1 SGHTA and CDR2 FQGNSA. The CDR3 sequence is CASSARAGGLGNEQFF. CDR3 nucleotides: TGTGCCAGCAGCGCAAGAGCCGGGGGACTAGGAAATGAGCAGTTCTTC. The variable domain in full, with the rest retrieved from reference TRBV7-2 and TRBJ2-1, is GAGVSQSPSNKVTEKGKDVELRCDPISGHTALYWYRQSLGQGLEFLIYFQGNSAPDKSGLPSDRFSAERTGGSVSTLTIQRTQQEDSAVYLCASSARAGGLGNEQFFGPGTRLTVL.

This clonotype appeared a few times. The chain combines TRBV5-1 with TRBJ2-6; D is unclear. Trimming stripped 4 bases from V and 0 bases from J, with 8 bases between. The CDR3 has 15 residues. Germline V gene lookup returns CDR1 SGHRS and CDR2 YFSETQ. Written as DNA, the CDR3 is TGCGCCAGCAGCCCGCAACCCTCTGGGGCCAACGTCCTGACTTTC. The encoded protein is CASSPQPSGANVLTF.

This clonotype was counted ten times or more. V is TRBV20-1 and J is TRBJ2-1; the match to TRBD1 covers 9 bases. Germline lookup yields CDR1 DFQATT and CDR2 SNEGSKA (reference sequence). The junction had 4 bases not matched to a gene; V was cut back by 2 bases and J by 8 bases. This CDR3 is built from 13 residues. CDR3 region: CSARSTGGDEQFF. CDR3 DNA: TGCAGTGCTAGATCGACAGGGGGGGATGAGCAGTTCTTC.

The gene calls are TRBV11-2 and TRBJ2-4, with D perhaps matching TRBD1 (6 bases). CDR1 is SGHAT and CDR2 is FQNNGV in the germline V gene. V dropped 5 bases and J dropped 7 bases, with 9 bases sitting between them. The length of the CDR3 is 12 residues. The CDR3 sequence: CASSEQGNIQYF. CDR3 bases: TGTGCCAGCAGCGAACAGGGTAACATTCAGTACTTC.

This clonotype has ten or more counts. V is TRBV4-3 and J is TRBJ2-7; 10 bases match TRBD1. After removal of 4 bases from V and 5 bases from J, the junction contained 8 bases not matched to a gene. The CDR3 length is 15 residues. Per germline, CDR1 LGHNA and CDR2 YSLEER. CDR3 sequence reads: CASSLLSGTGDEQYF. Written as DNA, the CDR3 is TGCGCCAGCAGCCTTTTATCCGGGACAGGGGACGAGCAGTACTTC.